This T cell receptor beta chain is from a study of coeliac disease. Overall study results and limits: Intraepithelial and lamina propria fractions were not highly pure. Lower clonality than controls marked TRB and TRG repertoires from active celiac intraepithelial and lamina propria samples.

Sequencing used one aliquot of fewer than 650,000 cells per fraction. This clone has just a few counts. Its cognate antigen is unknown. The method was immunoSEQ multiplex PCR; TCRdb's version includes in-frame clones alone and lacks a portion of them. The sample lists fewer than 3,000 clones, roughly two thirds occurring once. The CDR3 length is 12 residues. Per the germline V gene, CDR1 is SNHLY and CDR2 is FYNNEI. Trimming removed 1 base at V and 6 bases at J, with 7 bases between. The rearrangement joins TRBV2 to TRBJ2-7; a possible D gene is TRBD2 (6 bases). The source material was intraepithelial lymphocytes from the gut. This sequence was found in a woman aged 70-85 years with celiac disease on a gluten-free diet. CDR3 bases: TGTGCCAGCAGTGAAGGACTAGGCGAGCAGTACGTC. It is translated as CASSEGLGEQYV.